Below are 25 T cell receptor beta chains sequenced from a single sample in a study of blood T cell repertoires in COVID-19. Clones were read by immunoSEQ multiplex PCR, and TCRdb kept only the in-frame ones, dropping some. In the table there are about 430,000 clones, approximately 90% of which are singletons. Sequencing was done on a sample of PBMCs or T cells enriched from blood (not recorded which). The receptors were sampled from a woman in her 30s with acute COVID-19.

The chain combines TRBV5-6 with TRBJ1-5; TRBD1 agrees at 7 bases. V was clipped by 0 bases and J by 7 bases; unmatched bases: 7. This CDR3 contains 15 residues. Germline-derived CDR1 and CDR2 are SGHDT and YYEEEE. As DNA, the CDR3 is TGTGCCAGCAGCTTGGGGGTGGGACAGAGCCAGCCCCAGCATTTT. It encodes CASSLGVGQSQPQHF.

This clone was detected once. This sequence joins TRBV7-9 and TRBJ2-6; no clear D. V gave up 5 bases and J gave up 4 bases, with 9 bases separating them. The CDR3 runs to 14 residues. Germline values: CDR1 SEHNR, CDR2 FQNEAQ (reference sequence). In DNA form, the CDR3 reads TGTGCCAGCAGCGCGTCGTGGGGGGCCAACGTCCTGACTTTC. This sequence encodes CASSASWGANVLTF.

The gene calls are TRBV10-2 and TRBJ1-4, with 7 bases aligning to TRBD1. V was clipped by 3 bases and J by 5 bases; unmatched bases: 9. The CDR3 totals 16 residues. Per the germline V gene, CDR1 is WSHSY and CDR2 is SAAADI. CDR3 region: CASSDGIGTENEKLFF. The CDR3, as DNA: TGCGCCAGCAGTGATGGGATAGGGACAGAGAATGAAAAACTGTTTTTT.

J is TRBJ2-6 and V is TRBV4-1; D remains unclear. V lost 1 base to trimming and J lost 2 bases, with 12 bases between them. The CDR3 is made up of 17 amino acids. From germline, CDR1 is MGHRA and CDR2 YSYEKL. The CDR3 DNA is TGCGCCAGCAGCCAAGGCGCGGTCCCGCCTGGGGCCAACGTCCTGACTTTC. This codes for CASSQGAVPPGANVLTF.

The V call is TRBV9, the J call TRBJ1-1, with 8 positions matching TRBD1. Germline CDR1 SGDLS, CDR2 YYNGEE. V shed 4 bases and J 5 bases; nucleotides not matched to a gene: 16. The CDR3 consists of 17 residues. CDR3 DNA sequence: TGTGCCAGCAGCCCACCCCTCTCCAGGGGGCGCGGGACTGAAGCTTTCTTT. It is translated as CASSPPLSRGRGTEAFF.

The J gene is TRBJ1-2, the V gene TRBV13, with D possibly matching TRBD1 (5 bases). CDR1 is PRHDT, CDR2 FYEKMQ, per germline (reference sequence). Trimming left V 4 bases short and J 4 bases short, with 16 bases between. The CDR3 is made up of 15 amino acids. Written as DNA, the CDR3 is TGTGCCAGCAGCTCATTGACAGAGTATAGCTATGGCTACACCTTC. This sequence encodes CASSSLTEYSYGYTF. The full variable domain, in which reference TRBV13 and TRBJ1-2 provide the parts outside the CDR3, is AAGVIQSPRHLIKEKRETATLKCYPIPRHDTVYWYQQGPGQDPQFLISFYEKMQSDKGSIPDRFSAQQFSDYHSELNMSSLELGDSALYFCASSSLTEYSYGYTFGSGTRLTVV.

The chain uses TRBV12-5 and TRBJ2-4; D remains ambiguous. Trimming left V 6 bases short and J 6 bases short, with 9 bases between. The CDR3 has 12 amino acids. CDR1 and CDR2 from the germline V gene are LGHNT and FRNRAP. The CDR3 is CASGRDINIQYF. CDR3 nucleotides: TGTGCTAGTGGCCGTGACATAAACATTCAGTACTTC.

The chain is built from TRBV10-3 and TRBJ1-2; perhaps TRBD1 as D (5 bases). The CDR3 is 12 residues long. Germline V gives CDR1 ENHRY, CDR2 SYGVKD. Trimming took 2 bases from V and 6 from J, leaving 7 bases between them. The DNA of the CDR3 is TGTGCCATCAGTGAGGGGGCGGATGGCTACACCTTC. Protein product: CAISEGADGYTF.

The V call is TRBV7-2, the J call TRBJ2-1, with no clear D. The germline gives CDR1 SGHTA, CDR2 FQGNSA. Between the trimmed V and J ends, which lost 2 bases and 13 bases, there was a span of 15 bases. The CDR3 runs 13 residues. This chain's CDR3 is CASSLIRESEQFF. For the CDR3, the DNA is TGTGCCAGCAGCTTAATCCGAGAAAGTGAACAGTTCTTC.

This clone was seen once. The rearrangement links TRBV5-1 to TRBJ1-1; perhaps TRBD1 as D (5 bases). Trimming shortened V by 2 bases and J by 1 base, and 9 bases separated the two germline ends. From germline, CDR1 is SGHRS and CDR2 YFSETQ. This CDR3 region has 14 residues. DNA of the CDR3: TGCGCCAGCAGCTTCAATGGGGCGAACACTGAAGCTTTCTTT. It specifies CASSFNGANTEAFF.

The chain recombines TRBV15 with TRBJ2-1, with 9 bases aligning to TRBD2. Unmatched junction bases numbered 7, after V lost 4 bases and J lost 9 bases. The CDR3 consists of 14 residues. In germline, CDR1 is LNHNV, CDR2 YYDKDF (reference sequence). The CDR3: CATSTKRGALEQFF. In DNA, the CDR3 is TGTGCCACCAGCACAAAGCGGGGGGCGCTTGAGCAGTTCTTC. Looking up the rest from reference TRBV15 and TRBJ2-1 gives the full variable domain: DAMVIQNPRYQVTQFGKPVTLSCSQTLNHNVMYWYQQKSSQAPKLLFHYYDKDFNNEADTPDNFQSRRPNTSFCFLDIRSPGLGDTAMYLCATSTKRGALEQFFGPGTRLTVL.

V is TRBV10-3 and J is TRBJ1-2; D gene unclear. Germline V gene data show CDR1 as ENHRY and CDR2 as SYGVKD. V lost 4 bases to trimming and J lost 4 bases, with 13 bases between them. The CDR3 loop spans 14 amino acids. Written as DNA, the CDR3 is TGTGCCATCAGTGCTCTGGTGGGCAGCTATGGCTACACCTTC. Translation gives CAISALVGSYGYTF.

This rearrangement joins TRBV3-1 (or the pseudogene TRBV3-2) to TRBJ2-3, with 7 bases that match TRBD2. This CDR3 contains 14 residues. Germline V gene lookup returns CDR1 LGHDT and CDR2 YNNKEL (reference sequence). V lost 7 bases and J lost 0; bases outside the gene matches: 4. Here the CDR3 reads CASKLASSTDTQYF. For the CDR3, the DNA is TGTGCCAGCAAACTAGCGAGTAGCACAGATACGCAGTATTTT.

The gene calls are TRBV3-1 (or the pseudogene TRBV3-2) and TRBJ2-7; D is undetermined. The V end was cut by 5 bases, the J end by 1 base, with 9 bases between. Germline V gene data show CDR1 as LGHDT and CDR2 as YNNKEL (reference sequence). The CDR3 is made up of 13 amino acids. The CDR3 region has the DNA TGTGCCAGCAGCTTCCTCGGGTCCTACGAGCAGTACTTC. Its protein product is CASSFLGSYEQYF.

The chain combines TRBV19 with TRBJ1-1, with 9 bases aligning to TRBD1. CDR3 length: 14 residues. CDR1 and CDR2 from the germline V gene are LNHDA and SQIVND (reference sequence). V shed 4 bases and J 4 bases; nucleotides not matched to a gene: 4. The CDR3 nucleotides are TGTGCCAGTAGTAGGGGGACAGGGAGCACTGAAGCTTTCTTT. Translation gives CASSRGTGSTEAFF.

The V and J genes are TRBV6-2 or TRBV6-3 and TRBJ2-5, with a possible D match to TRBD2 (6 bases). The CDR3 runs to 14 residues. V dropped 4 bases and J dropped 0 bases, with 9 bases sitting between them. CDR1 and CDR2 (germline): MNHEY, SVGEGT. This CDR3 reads CASSSPGDQETQYF. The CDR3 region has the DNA TGTGCCAGCAGTTCCCCGGGGGACCAAGAGACCCAGTACTTC.

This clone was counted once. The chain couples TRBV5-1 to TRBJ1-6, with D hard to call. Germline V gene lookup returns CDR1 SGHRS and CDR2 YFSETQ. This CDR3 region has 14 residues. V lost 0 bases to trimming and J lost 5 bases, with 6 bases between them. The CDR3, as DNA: TGCGCCAGCAGCTTGGACAGAAATAATTCACCCCTCCACTTT. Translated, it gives CASSLDRNNSPLHF.

CDR3 residues: CASSQDVRVGAYGYTF. CDR3 in DNA: TGTGCCAGCAGCCAAGATGTGCGGGTGGGGGCCTATGGCTACACCTTC. The V gene is TRBV14, the J gene TRBJ1-2; D is perhaps TRBD1 (6 bases). The CDR3 contains 16 residues. The V gene lost 0 bases and the J gene lost 4 bases, with 15 bases spanning the gap. CDR1 is SGHDN, CDR2 FVKESK, per germline.

CDR3 sequence reads: CASSPGQAPEKLFF. As DNA, the CDR3 is TGCGCCAGCAGTCCCGGACAGGCACCTGAAAAACTGTTTTTT. The V call is TRBV10-1, the J call TRBJ1-4, with 7 positions matching TRBD1. The CDR3 consists of 14 residues. Germline lookup yields CDR1 WNHNN and CDR2 SYGVQD (reference sequence). V gave up 5 bases and J gave up 7 bases; unmatched junction bases: 7.

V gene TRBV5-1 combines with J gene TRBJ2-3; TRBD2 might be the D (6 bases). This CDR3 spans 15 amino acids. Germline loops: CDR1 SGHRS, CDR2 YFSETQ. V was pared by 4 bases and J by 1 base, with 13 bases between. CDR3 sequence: CASSPSWEGTDTQYF. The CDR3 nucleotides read TGCGCCAGCAGCCCGAGCTGGGAGGGCACAGATACGCAGTATTTT.

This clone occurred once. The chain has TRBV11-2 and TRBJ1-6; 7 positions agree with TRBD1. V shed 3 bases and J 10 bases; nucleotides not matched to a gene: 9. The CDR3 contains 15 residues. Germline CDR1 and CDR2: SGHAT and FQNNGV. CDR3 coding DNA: TGTGCCAGCAGCTTTTCCGAGACAGGGACATCACCCCTCCACTTT. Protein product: CASSFSETGTSPLHF.

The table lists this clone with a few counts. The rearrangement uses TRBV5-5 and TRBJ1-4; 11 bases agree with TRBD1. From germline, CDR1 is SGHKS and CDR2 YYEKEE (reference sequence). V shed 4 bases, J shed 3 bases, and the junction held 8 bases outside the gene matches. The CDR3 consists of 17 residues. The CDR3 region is CASSRHGQGASNEKLFF. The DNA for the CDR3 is TGTGCCAGCAGCCGGCACGGACAGGGGGCTTCTAATGAAAAACTGTTTTTT.

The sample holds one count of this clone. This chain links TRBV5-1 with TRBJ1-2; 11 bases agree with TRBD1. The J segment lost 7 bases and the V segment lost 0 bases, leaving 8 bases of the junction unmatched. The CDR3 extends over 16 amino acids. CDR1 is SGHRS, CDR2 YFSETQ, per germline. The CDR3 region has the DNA TGCGCCAGCAGCTTGGGGACAGGGGGCAGTGAGGCTGGCTACACCTTC. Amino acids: CASSLGTGGSEAGYTF.

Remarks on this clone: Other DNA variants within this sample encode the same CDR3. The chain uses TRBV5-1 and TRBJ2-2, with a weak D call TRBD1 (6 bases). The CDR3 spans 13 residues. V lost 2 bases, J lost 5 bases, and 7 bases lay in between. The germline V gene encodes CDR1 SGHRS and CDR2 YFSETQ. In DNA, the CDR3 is TGCGCCAGCAGCTTTACAGGGACCGGGGAGCTGTTTTTT. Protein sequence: CASSFTGTGELFF. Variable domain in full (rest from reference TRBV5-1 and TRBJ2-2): KAGVTQTPRYLIKTRGQQVTLSCSPISGHRSVSWYQQTPGQGLQFLFEYFSETQRNKGNFPGRFSGRQFSNSRSEMNVSTLELGDSALYLCASSFTGTGELFFGEGSRLTVL.

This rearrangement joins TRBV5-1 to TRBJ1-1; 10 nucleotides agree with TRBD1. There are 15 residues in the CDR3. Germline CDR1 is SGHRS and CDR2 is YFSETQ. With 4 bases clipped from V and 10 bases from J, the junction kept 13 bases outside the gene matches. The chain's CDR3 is CASSTTGTGVLGAFF. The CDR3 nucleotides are TGCGCCAGCAGCACGACCGGGACAGGGGTACTAGGAGCTTTCTTT.